This entry is about one T cell receptor beta chain. This clonotype showed up just a few times. Its antigen is unknown. No base-level quality is on record; no much larger clone is a single base apart. Receptor libraries were prepared by 5' RACE. Sequencing took place on an Illumina HiSeq 2000. Template switching added a universal primer binding site, and the final cDNA carried a unique molecular identifier that allowed TCR cDNA molecules to be counted accurately. First-strand cDNA for TCR alpha and beta chains was synthesized from specific primers in the conserved constant-segment region. To control for contamination, every cDNA library carried two barcodes: a SMART-Mk sample barcode plus Illumina barcodes. TruSeq adapter sequences along with Illumina sample barcodes were introduced in two successive PCR steps. The TCR alpha and beta cDNA libraries were sequenced on the Illumina HiSeq platform using custom primers. As for the original processing: Raw reads were processed with MiGEC to extract unique molecular identifiers, and MiXCR was used to determine CDR3 positions. Recombination models were inferred per individual with the repgenHMM and IGoR tools using an EM algorithm. Shared clonotypes were analyzed with the tcR package in R, and sharing was normalized by the product of cloneset sizes. To study raw recombination free of thymic and clonal selection effects, out-of-frame nonproductive sequences were analyzed. In TCRdb, the public reads were trimmed at Q25 with fastp and aligned with MiXCR, with productive beta chains retained. Entries that share a CDR3 protein sequence are merged under the most common genes and DNA. The V and J calls here are based on TCRdb, not the publication. The sample has a few hundred thousand distinct CDR3 sequences on record, around a tenth of them singletons. The top ten constitute 2.5% to 3.5% of the sample.

Spanning cysteine to phenylalanine, the CDR3 consists of 14 amino acids. CDR3 DNA only is kept here, 42 bases in frame from base 1. Sequences MDHEN (CDR1) and SYDVKM (CDR2) are obtained from the germline V gene. Trimming takes 5 bases from V and 3 bases from J, and the germline ends sit 13 bases apart. Every donor was a healthy Caucasian. The twin cohort comprised three pairs of female monozygotic twins, all aged roughly 18 to 30 years. Peripheral blood mononuclear cells were used as the source from which RNA for TCR libraries was isolated. This sample is part of a study of identical twins (dated by TCRdb to the mid-2010s). With respect to the entire study: TCR alpha and beta repertoires from monozygotic twins, unrelated adults of various ages and cord blood were deep-sequenced to test whether fetal clonotypes persist. Replicate twin experiments were performed at different times using different library preparation protocols to rule out contamination. Summary of the overall study and its limitations: In monozygotic twins, out-of-frame TCR alpha sharing was systematically underestimated by recombination models, although the models agreed with sharing between unrelated individuals. The excess sharing between twins in beta out-of-frame sequences was weaker because fewer shared sequences reduced the signal-to-noise ratio. Invariant T cells such as MAIT and iNKT could partly confound zero-insertion analyses, though diverse VJ usage argued against this for most clonotypes. Compared with coincidental sharing between unrelated individuals, an excess of low generation-probability sequences was observed among out-of-frame TCR alpha sequences shared between twins. Abundant cord blood beta clonotypes had fewer insertions, young adult naive repertoires showed a similar but weaker trend, and memory repertoires showed no such trend. Because the same donors could not be followed over many years, conclusions were based on cross-sectional statistical analysis.

The sample also formed part of further work on yellow fever vaccine responses in identical twins. The second study's paper adds: According to the authors, in identical twins the way T cells responded to vaccination appeared partly convergent and partly personalized. Focusing on identical twins, the study followed the T cell clones that responded to the vaccine, and did so with precision.

The TCR sequence derives from a woman between 18 and 29 years old in good health. The V gene is TRBV28 and the J gene is TRBJ1-1, with TRBD1 tentatively as D gene (6 bases match). Sequences were obtained from PBMCs. The nucleotide sequence is TGTGCCAGCAGTCCGTCAGGGGCACACACTGAAGCTTTCTTT. This codes for CASSPSGAHTEAFF.